Listed here are 18 T cell receptor beta chains from one sample, sequenced in a study of identical twins. Via MiXCR, TCRdb re-called the 5' RACE reads, giving one row per CDR3 protein. The profile shows hundreds of thousands of distinct CDR3 sequences, 9% to 15% of them singletons. The sample was also reused in another study, on yellow fever vaccine responses in identical twins.

Sequencing input: PBMCs. The source is a woman under 30 in good health.

The chain joins TRBV29-1 to TRBJ1-3; D remains unclear. Germline V gene lookup returns CDR1 SQVTM and CDR2 ANQGSEA. The CDR3 is 15 residues long. Trimming shortened V by 1 base and J by 1 base, and 11 bases separated the two germline ends. CDR3 in DNA: TGCAGCGTTGAAGGTGCAGCAGATTCTGGAAACACCATATATTTT. Translating gives CSVEGAADSGNTIYF.

CDR3 nucleotides: TGTGCCATCAGTGAAGCGACTAGCGGGATTGGAGAGACCCAGTACTTC. It specifies CAISEATSGIGETQYF. This sequence joins TRBV10-3 and TRBJ2-5; 11 bases are shared with TRBD2. CDR3 length: 16 residues. V lost 3 bases to trimming and J lost 4 bases; unmatched junction nucleotides: 7. Germline V gene lookup returns CDR1 ENHRY and CDR2 SYGVKD.

This clonotype occurred many times. This chain uses TRBV15 with TRBJ1-1, with unresolved D. V was clipped by 3 bases and J by 8 bases, with 13 bases between them. Germline V gives CDR1 LNHNV, CDR2 YYDKDF (reference sequence). The CDR3 spans 13 residues. Written as DNA, the CDR3 is TGTGCCACCAGCAGGGCGGACGGGGTCGAAGCTTTCTTT. It codes for CATSRADGVEAFF.

This clonotype has only a few counts. The chain couples TRBV10-3 to TRBJ1-1; the D gene is possibly TRBD1 (5 bases). Trimming removed 4 bases from V and 5 bases from J, with 17 bases in between. The germline V gene encodes CDR1 ENHRY and CDR2 SYGVKD. The CDR3 totals 15 residues. CDR3 amino acids: CAISARMEGWTEAFF. The CDR3, as DNA: TGTGCCATCAGTGCCCGTATGGAGGGGTGGACTGAAGCTTTCTTT.

This clonotype was counted many times. The chain joins TRBV10-3 to TRBJ2-7, with 7 bases fitting TRBD1. The CDR3 extends over 14 amino acids. Germline V lookup: CDR1 ENHRY, CDR2 SYGVKD. J gave up 1 base and V 5 bases, and 5 bases lay outside the gene matches. This CDR3 is CAISKSTGSYEQYV. The CDR3 DNA sequence: TGTGCCATCAGTAAATCGACAGGGTCCTACGAGCAGTACGTC.

V gene TRBV12-3 or TRBV12-4 combines with J gene TRBJ2-3; the D is unclear. With 3 bases removed from V and 0 bases from J, the gap between germline ends came to 10 bases. The CDR3 contains 15 residues. CDR3 amino acids: CASSFRQLSTDTQYF. In DNA, the CDR3 is TGTGCCAGCAGTTTCCGTCAGCTTAGCACAGATACGCAGTATTTT.

This clonotype has at least ten counts. The V and J genes are TRBV7-7 and TRBJ2-3, with TRBD1 matching 9 bases. This CDR3 has 13 residues. Germline V gives CDR1 SSHAT, CDR2 FNYEAQ (reference sequence). V shed 4 bases and J 6 bases; nucleotides not matched to a gene: 2. This CDR3 reads CASSSTGGDTQYF. The CDR3 DNA sequence: TGTGCCAGCAGCTCGACAGGGGGGGATACGCAGTATTTT.

This chain connects TRBV29-1 to TRBJ2-4; TRBD1 is a possible D gene (5 bases). This CDR3 comprises 14 residues. CDR1 and CDR2 (germline): SQVTM, ANQGSEA. V lost 6 bases and J 8 bases, leaving 20 bases between the germline ends. CDR3 region: CSVERVGVGDIQYF. The CDR3 coding sequence is TGCAGCGTCGAAAGGGTAGGGGTTGGCGACATTCAGTACTTC.

This clonotype was picked up many times. The chain uses TRBV7-2 and TRBJ2-3; D not resolved. The V gene's germline CDR1 is SGHTA and CDR2 FQGNSA. The CDR3 totals 15 residues. The V and J ends lost 7 bases and 2 bases respectively, with 16 bases between them. Here the CDR3 DNA reads TGTGCCAGCACCTCCGCGGTGTCCCTCACAGATACGCAGTATTTT. It specifies CASTSAVSLTDTQYF.

V is TRBV7-8 and J is TRBJ2-1, with D perhaps TRBD1 (5 bases). Between the trimmed V and J ends, which lost 1 base and 0 bases, there was a span of 16 bases. CDR3 length: 18 residues. Germline CDR1 reads SGHVS; CDR2 reads FQNEAQ. The CDR3 DNA is TGTGCCAGCAGCTTAGAAGGGGCCTATCGAAGCTCCTACAATGAGCAGTTCTTC. Translation gives CASSLEGAYRSSYNEQFF. Together with reference TRBV7-8 and TRBJ2-1, the CDR3 gives the full variable domain: GAGVSQSPRYKVAKRGQDVALRCDPISGHVSLFWYQQALGQGPEFLTYFQNEAQLDKSGLPSDRFFAERPEGSVSTLKIQRTQQEDSAVYLCASSLEGAYRSSYNEQFFGPGTRLTVL.

The V call is TRBV28, the J call TRBJ2-7; D remains ambiguous. The germline V and J ends were trimmed by 8 bases and 2 bases, with 10 bases remaining between them. Germline V gene lookup returns CDR1 MDHEN and CDR2 SYDVKM. The CDR3 spans 12 residues. In DNA form, the CDR3 reads TGTGCCAGCGGTAGCCGGGCCTACGAGCAGTACTTC. It yields the protein CASGSRAYEQYF.

This clonotype was picked up many times. This chain connects TRBV7-9 to TRBJ1-1; possibly TRBD1 for D (6 bases). The V end lost 4 bases, the J end lost 6 bases, and 9 bases lay between the germline ends. CDR1 and CDR2 from the germline V gene are SEHNR and FQNEAQ (reference sequence). The CDR3 runs 12 residues. The CDR3: CASSWGGAEAFF. The CDR3 nucleotides read TGTGCCAGCAGCTGGGGGGGCGCTGAAGCTTTCTTT.

The chain uses TRBV6-1 and TRBJ1-4; possible D gene TRBD1, 5 bases. CDR1 MNHNS and CDR2 SASEGT come from the germline V gene. Trimming left V 5 bases short and J 5 bases short, with 12 bases between. The length of the CDR3 is 14 residues. This CDR3 reads CASSPGPINEKLFF. CDR3 nucleotides: TGTGCCAGCAGTCCGGGACCCATAAATGAAAAACTGTTTTTT.

There are a few counts of this clonotype. This rearrangement joins TRBV10-3 to TRBJ2-5; D not certain. V lost 5 bases and J 3 bases, leaving 7 bases between the germline ends. The CDR3 runs 12 residues. Germline values: CDR1 ENHRY, CDR2 SYGVKD. CDR3 sequence: CAISFGEETQYF. The CDR3 DNA reads TGTGCCATCAGTTTTGGGGAAGAGACCCAGTACTTC.

This clonotype was detected many times. J is TRBJ2-7 and V is TRBV20-1, with 9 nucleotides matching TRBD2. The CDR3 runs 14 residues. The germline gives CDR1 DFQATT, CDR2 SNEGSKA (reference sequence). J lost 0 bases, V lost 3 bases, and 3 bases had no gene match. The CDR3 sequence: CSASGSGSSYEQYF. In DNA, the CDR3 is TGCAGTGCTAGTGGTAGCGGGAGCTCCTACGAGCAGTACTTC.

This chain links TRBV5-1 with TRBJ2-6; 11 bases are a match to TRBD1. Trimming cost V 3 bases and J 8 bases; bases outside gene matches: 7. The CDR3 totals 16 residues. Per germline, CDR1 SGHRS and CDR2 YFSETQ. The CDR3 region is CASSSPGQGDPNVLTF. The CDR3 DNA reads as TGCGCCAGCAGCTCTCCGGGACAGGGGGACCCCAACGTCCTGACTTTC.

The J gene is TRBJ2-1, the V gene TRBV12-3 or TRBV12-4; 13 bases match TRBD2. V shed 5 bases and J 8 bases; nucleotides not matched to a gene: 6. The CDR3 covers 15 residues. CDR3 protein: CASSGGLAGVDEQFF. In DNA form, the CDR3 reads TGTGCCAGCAGTGGAGGACTAGCGGGAGTCGATGAGCAGTTCTTC.

The chain couples TRBV7-9 to TRBJ2-1, with 9 bases that match TRBD2. The germline V gene has CDR1 SEHNR and CDR2 FQNEAQ (reference sequence). V trimming: 1 base; J trimming: 2 bases; junction bases outside the gene matches: 6. This CDR3 has 17 amino acids. This chain's CDR3 is CASSLGSSGSPYNEQFF. Here the CDR3 DNA reads TGTGCCAGCAGCTTAGGGAGTAGCGGGAGCCCCTACAATGAGCAGTTCTTC.